These 20 T cell receptor beta chains originate from one sample sequenced in a study of cytomegalovirus exposure and HLA in healthy donors. With 60 Vbeta and 13 Jbeta primers, the PCR was carried out. Assay used: immunoSEQ multiplex PCR; TCRdb lists only in-frame clones, some missing. The repertoire consists of more than 150,000 clones, with roughly 75% occurring once and the leading ten covering 1%. The sequenced sample consisted of PBMCs. The receptors were sampled from a woman aged 50 to 65 in good health and CMV-seropositive.

This clone has only a few counts. The chain recombines TRBV11-2 with TRBJ2-3, with a tentative D call TRBD1 (6 bases). The CDR3 extends over 13 amino acids. Per germline, CDR1 SGHAT and CDR2 FQNNGV. V lost 5 bases and J 5 bases, leaving 11 bases between the germline ends. The CDR3: CASSTTGKDTQYF. DNA of the CDR3: TGTGCCAGCAGCACCACAGGGAAAGATACGCAGTATTTT.

V is TRBV9 and J is TRBJ1-1, with D unresolved. The V end was cut by 0 bases, the J end by 3 bases, with 12 bases between. Germline V gene lookup returns CDR1 SGDLS and CDR2 YYNGEE. The CDR3 contains 15 residues. The CDR3 bases are TGTGCCAGCAGCGTAGGAAACCCATCGGACACTGAAGCTTTCTTT. Its translation is CASSVGNPSDTEAFF.

This clone was counted only a few times. The genes are TRBV7-9 and TRBJ2-1; D not certain. V shed 3 bases and J shed 0 bases, with 6 bases lying between them. The CDR3 is 14 amino acids. CDR1 and CDR2 from the germline V gene are SEHNR and FQNEAQ (reference sequence). The CDR3: CASSFVSSYNEQFF. CDR3 DNA sequence: TGTGCCAGCAGCTTCGTGAGCTCCTACAATGAGCAGTTCTTC.

The chain uses TRBV5-5 and TRBJ1-2, with D possibly TRBD1 on 6 matching bases. Germline lookup yields CDR1 SGHKS and CDR2 YYEKEE (reference sequence). This CDR3 is built from 15 residues. The V end was cut by 2 bases, the J end by 8 bases, with 19 bases between. The CDR3, as DNA: TGTGCCAGCAGCTTCACAGGGAGAGCGGCTGGGGGCTACACCTTC. This sequence encodes CASSFTGRAAGGYTF.

The rearrangement uses TRBV5-4 and TRBJ1-2, with D tentatively TRBD1 (6 bases). CDR3 length: 14 amino acids. V was pared by 1 base and J by 3 bases, with 10 bases between. Germline V gives CDR1 SGHNT, CDR2 YYREEE (reference sequence). CDR3 sequence: CASSLNRDYYGYTF. The CDR3 coding sequence is TGTGCCAGCAGCTTGAACAGGGATTACTATGGCTACACCTTC.

The V and J genes are TRBV6-5 and TRBJ1-2; 7 positions agree with TRBD1. CDR1 MNHEY and CDR2 SVGAGI come from the germline V gene. CDR3 size: 14 residues. The trim removed 0 bases at V and 4 bases at J, leaving 2 bases unmatched. Here the CDR3 DNA reads TGTGCCAGCAGTTACTCGGGACAGACCTATGGCTACACCTTC. Translated: CASSYSGQTYGYTF.

The chain uses TRBV19 and TRBJ2-4; 7 nucleotides match TRBD1. CDR3 length equals 15 residues. The V and J ends lost 6 bases and 1 base, in that order; junction bases with no gene match: 6. Germline V gene lookup returns CDR1 LNHDA and CDR2 SQIVND (reference sequence). In DNA form, the CDR3 reads TGTGCCAGTAGCTGGGACAGAGAGGCCAAAAACATTCAGTACTTC. It codes for CASSWDREAKNIQYF.

A word on this clone: One end of the junction is discordant with germline, which a read error may explain. The chain is built from TRBV7-9 and TRBJ2-1; TRBD1 aligns across 7 bases. The CDR3 spans 15 residues. The germline CDR1 and CDR2 sequences are SEHNR and FQNEAQ (reference sequence). The CDR3 DNA sequence: TGTTCCAGCAGCCAACCGGGACAGCCTTTCAATGAGCAGTTCTTC. Encoded protein: CSSSQPGQPFNEQFF.

This sequence joins TRBV28 and TRBJ2-4, with TRBD2 identical over 11 bases. CDR1 and CDR2 from the germline V gene are MDHEN and SYDVKM. Germline trimming cut 6 bases from V and 6 bases from J; bases unmatched to any gene: 7. The CDR3 covers 15 residues. The CDR3 loop reads CASRTSGSLTNIQYF. In DNA form, the CDR3 reads TGTGCCAGCAGAACTAGCGGGAGCCTTACAAACATTCAGTACTTC.

Concerning this clone itself: Its ends do not fully match the called genes, so a read error is possible. The rearrangement links TRBV7-9 to TRBJ1-1; 7 bases line up with TRBD1. Germline V gene sequence: CDR1 SEHNR, CDR2 FQNEAQ (reference sequence). The length of the CDR3 is 15 residues. CDR3 DNA sequence: TGTGCCAGCAGCATAGCCGGGACAGCTAACACTGAAGCTTTCTTT. This codes for CASSIAGTANTEAFF.

V gene TRBV7-2 combines with J gene TRBJ2-4, with 9 nucleotides matching TRBD1. The CDR3 has 14 amino acids. The germline CDR1 and CDR2 sequences are SGHTA and FQGNSA. Trimming removed 6 bases from V and 6 bases from J; junction bases left unmatched: 6. DNA of the CDR3: TGTGCCAGCAGGATGACAGGGGGTCTAAACATTCAGTACTTC. Translation: CASRMTGGLNIQYF.

This chain connects TRBV29-1 to TRBJ2-2; 8 bases are a match to TRBD1. Germline-derived CDR1 and CDR2 are SQVTM and ANQGSEA. V was clipped by 0 bases and J by 3 bases; unmatched bases: 12. This CDR3 has 18 residues. CDR3 DNA sequence: TGCAGCGTTGAAGAGGATTACACAGGGGGGACGTACACCGGGGAGCTGTTTTTT. Its translation: CSVEEDYTGGTYTGELFF.

This clone showed up just once. This sequence joins TRBV7-9 and TRBJ2-3; 8 bases fit TRBD2. V lost 2 bases to trimming and J lost 0 bases; unmatched junction nucleotides: 4. This CDR3 is built from 16 residues. Germline loops: CDR1 SEHNR, CDR2 FQNEAQ (reference sequence). This CDR3 is CASSLLLAASTDTQYF. CDR3 nucleotide sequence: TGTGCCAGCAGCTTACTACTAGCGGCCAGCACAGATACGCAGTATTTT.

The rearrangement links TRBV5-1 to TRBJ2-2; tentatively, D is TRBD2 (6 bases). The V end lost 0 bases, the J end lost 8 bases, and 17 bases lay between the germline ends. Germline assignment: CDR1 SGHRS and CDR2 YFSETQ. CDR3 size: 16 residues. The CDR3: CASSLVGTPVMGELFF. In DNA form, the CDR3 reads TGCGCCAGCAGCTTGGTTGGGACTCCCGTCATGGGGGAGCTGTTTTTT.

This clone is a singleton in its sample. The chain carries TRBV19 and TRBJ2-3, with D maybe TRBD2 (6 bases). This CDR3 is built from 15 residues. Trimming left V 7 bases short and J 2 bases short, with 16 bases between. CDR1 LNHDA and CDR2 SQIVND come from the germline V gene (reference sequence). The CDR3 sequence is CASTPTGTSTDTQYF. DNA for the CDR3: TGTGCCAGTACCCCAACCGGGACTTCCACAGATACGCAGTATTTT.

For the CDR3, the DNA is TGTGCCAGCAGACCCGGACAGGGCGGCCAAGAGACCCAGTACTTC. Its protein is CASRPGQGGQETQYF. This sequence joins TRBV6-5 and TRBJ2-5; the match to TRBD1 covers 8 bases. The CDR3 is 15 amino acids. The V gene's germline CDR1 is MNHEY and CDR2 SVGAGI. J gave up 1 base and V 6 bases, and 7 bases lay outside the gene matches.

This rearrangement joins TRBV27 to TRBJ2-7, with D possibly TRBD2 on 5 matching bases. CDR1 and CDR2 from the germline V gene are MNHEY and SMNVEV (reference sequence). The CDR3 length is 15 residues. V was clipped by 4 bases and J by 3 bases, with 16 bases between them. CDR3: CASSSLEAGSYEQYF. CDR3 bases: TGTGCCAGCAGTTCCCTGGAGGCAGGTAGCTACGAGCAGTACTTC.

This clone showed up just once. The J gene is TRBJ2-1, the V gene TRBV14; perhaps TRBD2 as D (5 bases). V was clipped by 4 bases and J by 7 bases, with 11 bases between them. The germline V gene has CDR1 SGHDN and CDR2 FVKESK. This CDR3 is 13 amino acids long. The CDR3 DNA reads TGTGCCAGCAGCCCTGTTTGGAGGAATGAGCAGTTCTTC. Its protein product is CASSPVWRNEQFF.

The CDR3: CASSYSRRTTTGELFF. CDR3 in DNA: TGTGCCAGCAGTTACTCGAGACGGACTACCACCGGGGAGCTGTTTTTT. The rearrangement uses TRBV6-5 and TRBJ2-2; D is perhaps TRBD2 (6 bases). V was trimmed by 0 bases and J by 4 bases, leaving 12 bases between them. The CDR3 loop spans 16 amino acids. Germline values: CDR1 MNHEY, CDR2 SVGAGI.

This chain joins TRBV27 and TRBJ1-6; D may be TRBD1 (5 bases). CDR1 MNHEY and CDR2 SMNVEV come from the germline V gene (reference sequence). The CDR3 consists of 13 residues. Trimming cost V 10 bases and J 4 bases, with 11 bases left between them. In nucleotides, the CDR3 is TGTGCCACTTCGGACACTTATAATTCACCCCTCCACTTT. Its protein is CATSDTYNSPLHF.